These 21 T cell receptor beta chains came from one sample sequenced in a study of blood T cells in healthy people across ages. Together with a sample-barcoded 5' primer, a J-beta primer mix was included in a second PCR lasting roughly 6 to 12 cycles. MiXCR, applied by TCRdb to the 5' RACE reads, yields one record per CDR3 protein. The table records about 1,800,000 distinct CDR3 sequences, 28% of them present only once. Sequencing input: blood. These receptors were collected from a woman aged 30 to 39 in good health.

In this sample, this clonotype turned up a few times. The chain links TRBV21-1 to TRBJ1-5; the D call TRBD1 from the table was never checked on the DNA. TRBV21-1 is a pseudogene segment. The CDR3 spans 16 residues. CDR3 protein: CASSKASGSENQPQHF. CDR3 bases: TGTGCCAGCAGCAAAGCGTCCGGGAGCGAAAATCAGCCCCAGCATTTT.

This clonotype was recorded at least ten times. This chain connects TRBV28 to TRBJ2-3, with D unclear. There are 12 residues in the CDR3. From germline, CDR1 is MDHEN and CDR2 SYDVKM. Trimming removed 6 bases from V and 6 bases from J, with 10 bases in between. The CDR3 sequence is CASRKLGDTQYF. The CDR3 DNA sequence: TGTGCCAGCAGAAAGTTAGGGGATACGCAGTATTTT. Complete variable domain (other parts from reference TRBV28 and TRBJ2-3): DVKVTQSSRYLVKRTGEKVFLECVQDMDHENMFWYRQDPGLGLRLIYFSYDVKMKEKGDIPEGYSVSREKKERFSLILESASTNQTSMYLCASRKLGDTQYFGPGTRLTVL.

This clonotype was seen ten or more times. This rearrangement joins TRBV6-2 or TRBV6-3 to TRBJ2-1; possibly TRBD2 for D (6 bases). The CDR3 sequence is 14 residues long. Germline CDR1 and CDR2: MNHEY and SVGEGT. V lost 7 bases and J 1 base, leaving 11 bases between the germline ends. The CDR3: CASNLALSYNEQFF. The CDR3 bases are TGTGCCAGCAATCTAGCGTTATCCTACAATGAGCAGTTCTTC.

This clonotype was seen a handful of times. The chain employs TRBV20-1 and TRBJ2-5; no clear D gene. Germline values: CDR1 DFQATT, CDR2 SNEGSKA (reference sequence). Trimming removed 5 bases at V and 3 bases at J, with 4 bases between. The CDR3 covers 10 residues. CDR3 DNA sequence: TGCAGTGCTGTAAAAGAGACCCAGTACTTC. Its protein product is CSAVKETQYF.

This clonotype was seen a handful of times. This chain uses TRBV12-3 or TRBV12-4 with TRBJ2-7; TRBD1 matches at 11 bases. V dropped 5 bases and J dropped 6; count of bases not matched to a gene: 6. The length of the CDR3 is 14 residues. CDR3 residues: CASSPWTGGGEQYF. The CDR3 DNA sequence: TGTGCCAGCAGTCCCTGGACAGGGGGCGGCGAGCAGTACTTC.

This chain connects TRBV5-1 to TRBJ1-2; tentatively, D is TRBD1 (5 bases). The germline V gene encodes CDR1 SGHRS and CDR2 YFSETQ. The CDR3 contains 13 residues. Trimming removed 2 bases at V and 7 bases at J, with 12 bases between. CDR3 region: CASSFRDGTGYTF. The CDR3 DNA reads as TGCGCCAGCAGCTTCCGGGACGGGACTGGCTACACCTTC. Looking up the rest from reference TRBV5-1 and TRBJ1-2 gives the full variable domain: KAGVTQTPRYLIKTRGQQVTLSCSPISGHRSVSWYQQTPGQGLQFLFEYFSETQRNKGNFPGRFSGRQFSNSRSEMNVSTLELGDSALYLCASSFRDGTGYTFGSGTRLTVV.

In nucleotides, the CDR3 is TGTGCCAGCAGTGAGGGACAGGGGGCGAGTGGCTACACCTTC. The encoded protein is CASSEGQGASGYTF. The V and J genes are TRBV2 and TRBJ1-2; 12 bases are a match to TRBD1. This CDR3 comprises 14 residues. Per the germline V gene, CDR1 is SNHLY and CDR2 is FYNNEI. The ends lost 3 bases at V and 7 bases at J; junction bases unmatched: 3.

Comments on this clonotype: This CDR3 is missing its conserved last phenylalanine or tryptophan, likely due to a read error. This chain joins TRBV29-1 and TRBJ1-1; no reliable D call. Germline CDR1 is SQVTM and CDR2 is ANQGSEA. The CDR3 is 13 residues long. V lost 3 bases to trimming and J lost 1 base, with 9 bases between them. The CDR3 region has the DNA TGCAGCGTTGACTTGGGCACGAACACTGAAGCTTTCCTT. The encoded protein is CSVDLGTNTEAFL.

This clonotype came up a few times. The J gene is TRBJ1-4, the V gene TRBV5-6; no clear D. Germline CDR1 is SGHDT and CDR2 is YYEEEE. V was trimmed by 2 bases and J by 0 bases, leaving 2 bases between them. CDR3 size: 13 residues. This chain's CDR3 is CASSFSTNEKLFF. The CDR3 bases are TGTGCCAGCAGCTTTTCAACTAATGAAAAACTGTTTTTT.

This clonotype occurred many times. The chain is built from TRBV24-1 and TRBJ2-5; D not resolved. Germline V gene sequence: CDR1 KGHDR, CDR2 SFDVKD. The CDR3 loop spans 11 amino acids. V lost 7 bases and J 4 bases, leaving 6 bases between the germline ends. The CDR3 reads CATRRSETQYF. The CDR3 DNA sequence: TGTGCCACCAGGAGGTCAGAGACCCAGTACTTC.

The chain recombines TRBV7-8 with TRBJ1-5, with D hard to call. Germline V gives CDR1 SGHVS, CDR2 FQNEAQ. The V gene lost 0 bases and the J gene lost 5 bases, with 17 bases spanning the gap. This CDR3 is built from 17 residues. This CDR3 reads CASSLARRALPDQPQHF. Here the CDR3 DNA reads TGTGCCAGCAGCTTAGCACGGAGGGCACTCCCTGATCAGCCCCAGCATTTT.

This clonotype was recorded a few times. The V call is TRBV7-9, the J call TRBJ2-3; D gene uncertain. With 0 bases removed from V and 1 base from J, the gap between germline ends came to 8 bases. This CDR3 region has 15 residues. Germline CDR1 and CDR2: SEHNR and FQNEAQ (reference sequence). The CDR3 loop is CASSLAADRTDTQYF. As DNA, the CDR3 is TGTGCCAGCAGCTTAGCGGCGGACCGCACAGATACGCAGTATTTT.

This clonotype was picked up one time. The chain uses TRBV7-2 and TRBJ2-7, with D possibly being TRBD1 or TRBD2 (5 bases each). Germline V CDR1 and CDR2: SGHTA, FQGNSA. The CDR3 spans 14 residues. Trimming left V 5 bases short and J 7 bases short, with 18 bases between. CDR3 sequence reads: CASSHRDLYSEQYF. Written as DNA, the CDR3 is TGTGCCAGCAGCCACCGGGACCTGTACAGTGAGCAGTACTTC.

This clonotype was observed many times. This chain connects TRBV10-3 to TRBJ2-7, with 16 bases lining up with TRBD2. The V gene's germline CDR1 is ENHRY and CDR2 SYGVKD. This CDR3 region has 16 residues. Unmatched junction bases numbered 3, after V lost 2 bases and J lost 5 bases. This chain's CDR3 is CAISEPGLAGGNEQYF. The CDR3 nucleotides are TGTGCCATCAGTGAGCCGGGACTAGCGGGAGGGAACGAGCAGTACTTC.

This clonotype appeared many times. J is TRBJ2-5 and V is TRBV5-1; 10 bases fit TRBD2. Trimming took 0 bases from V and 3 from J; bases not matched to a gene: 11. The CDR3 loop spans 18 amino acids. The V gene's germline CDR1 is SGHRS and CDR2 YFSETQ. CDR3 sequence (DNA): TGCGCCAGCAGCTTGGTTGGGATTCTAGCGGGGGAAAAAGAGACCCAGTACTTC. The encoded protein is CASSLVGILAGEKETQYF.

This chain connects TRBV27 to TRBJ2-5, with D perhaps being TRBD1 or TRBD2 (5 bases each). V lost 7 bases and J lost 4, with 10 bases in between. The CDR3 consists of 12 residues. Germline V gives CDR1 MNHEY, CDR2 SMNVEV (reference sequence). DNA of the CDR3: TGTGCCAGCAAGACAGAGGGAGAGACCCAGTACTTC. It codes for CASKTEGETQYF.

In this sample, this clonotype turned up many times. Written as DNA, the CDR3 is TGTGCCAGCAGTTTTCAGGATTACGAGCAGTACTTC. Translation: CASSFQDYEQYF. V usage is TRBV7-9 and J usage is TRBJ2-7; no clear D gene. Germline-derived CDR1 and CDR2 are SEHNR and FQNEAQ (reference sequence). The CDR3 covers 12 residues. V was clipped by 6 bases and J by 4 bases, with 10 bases between them. Together with reference TRBV7-9 and TRBJ2-7, the CDR3 gives the full variable domain: DTGVSQNPRHKITKRGQNVTFRCDPISEHNRLYWYRQTLGQGPEFLTYFQNEAQLEKSRLLSDRFSAERPKGSFSTLEIQRTEQGDSAMYLCASSFQDYEQYFGPGTRLTVT.

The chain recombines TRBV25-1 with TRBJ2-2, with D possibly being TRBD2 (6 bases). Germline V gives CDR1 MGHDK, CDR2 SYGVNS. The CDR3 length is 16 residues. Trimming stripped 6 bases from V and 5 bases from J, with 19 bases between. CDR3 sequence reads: CASRDPASEGTGELFF. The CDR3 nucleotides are TGTGCCAGCAGGGACCCCGCTAGCGAAGGGACCGGGGAGCTGTTTTTT.

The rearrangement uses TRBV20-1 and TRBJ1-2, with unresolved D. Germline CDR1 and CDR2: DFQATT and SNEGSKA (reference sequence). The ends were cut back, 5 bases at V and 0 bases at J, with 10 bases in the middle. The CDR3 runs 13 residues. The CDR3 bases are TGCAGTGCTGCGGAGGTATCTAACTATGGCTACACCTTC. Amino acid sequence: CSAAEVSNYGYTF.

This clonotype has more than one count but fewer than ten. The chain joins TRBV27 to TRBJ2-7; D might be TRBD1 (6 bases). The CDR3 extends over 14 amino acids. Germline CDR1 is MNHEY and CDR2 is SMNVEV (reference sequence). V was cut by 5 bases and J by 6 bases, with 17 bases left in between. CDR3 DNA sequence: TGTGCCAGCAGTGTAACAGGGCTGGGGTTCGAGCAGTACTTC. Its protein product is CASSVTGLGFEQYF.

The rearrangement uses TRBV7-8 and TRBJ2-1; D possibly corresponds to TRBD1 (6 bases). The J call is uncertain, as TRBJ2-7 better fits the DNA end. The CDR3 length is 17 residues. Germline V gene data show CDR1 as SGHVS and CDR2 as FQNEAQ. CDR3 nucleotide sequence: TGTGCCAGCAGCTTAAAAGTTTACAGGGTGTCCTACAATGAGCAGTACTTC. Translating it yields CASSLKVYRVSYNEQYF.